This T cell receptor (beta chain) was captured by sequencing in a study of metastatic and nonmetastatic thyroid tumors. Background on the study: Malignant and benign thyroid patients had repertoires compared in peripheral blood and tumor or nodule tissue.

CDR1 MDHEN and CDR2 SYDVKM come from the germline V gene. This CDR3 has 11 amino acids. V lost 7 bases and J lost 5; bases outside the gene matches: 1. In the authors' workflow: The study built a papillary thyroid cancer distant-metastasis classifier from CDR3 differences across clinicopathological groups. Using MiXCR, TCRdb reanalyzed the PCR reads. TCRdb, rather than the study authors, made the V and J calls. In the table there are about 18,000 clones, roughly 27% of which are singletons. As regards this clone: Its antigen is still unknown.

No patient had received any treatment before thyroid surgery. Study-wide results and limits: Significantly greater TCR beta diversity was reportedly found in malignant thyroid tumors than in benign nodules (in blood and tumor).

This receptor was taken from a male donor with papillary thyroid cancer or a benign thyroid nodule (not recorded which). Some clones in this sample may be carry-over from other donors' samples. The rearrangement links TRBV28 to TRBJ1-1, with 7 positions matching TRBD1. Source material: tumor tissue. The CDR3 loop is CASTRGTEAFF. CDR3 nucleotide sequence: TGTGCCAGCACCAGGGGGACTGAAGCTTTCTTT. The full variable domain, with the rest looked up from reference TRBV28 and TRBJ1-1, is DVKVTQSSRYLVKRTGEKVFLECVQDMDHENMFWYRQDPGLGLRLIYFSYDVKMKEKGDIPEGYSVSREKKERFSLILESASTNQTSMYLCASTRGTEAFFGQGTRLTVV.